This TCR beta chain came from a study of T cell responses to AZD1222 COVID-19 vaccine. Study-wide results and caveats: Regions 160-218 and 743-854 held dominance among vaccine-associated CD4 TCRs, which spanned spike. White British ancestry dominated among donors, who included more females, and clonal diversity was possibly underestimated. The study reported that nearly half of spike-specific TCRs target unmutated variant regions. Rises in breadth and depth of Spike-specific TCRs came after two AZD1222 doses.

The method was immunoSEQ multiplex PCR; TCRdb's version includes in-frame clones alone and lacks a portion of them. In the table there are approximately 180,000 clones, 80% to 90% of which are singletons. A word on this clone: Its antigen is unidentified.

Looked up from germline, CDR1 is SGHVS and CDR2 is FQNEAQ. V was trimmed by 2 bases and J by 2 bases, leaving 10 bases between them. The CDR3 covers 15 residues. The specimen comprised peripheral blood, sampled on day 0 of AZD1222 vaccination. The chain joins TRBV7-8 to TRBJ1-5, with D hard to call. This sequence originates from an adult in good health. The CDR3 is CASSLNVRGNQPQHF. The CDR3 DNA is TGTGCCAGCAGCTTAAACGTACGGGGCAATCAGCCCCAGCATTTT.